The sequence of this T cell receptor (beta chain) was determined in a study of control samples from healthy donors and cancer patients. This clone has a single count. The CDR3 spans 12 residues. CDR1 is SGHNT and CDR2 is YYREEE in the germline V gene (reference sequence). The V and J ends lost 2 bases and 4 bases respectively, with 5 bases between them. This table comes from immunoSEQ multiplex PCR, and its TCRdb copy is limited to in-frame clones, with some not included. The sample lists about 130,000 clones; roughly 90% were seen once. The source of this sequence is a man younger than 35 in good health. This sequence joins TRBV5-4 and TRBJ2-3; the D gene is possibly TRBD2 (5 bases). The sample consisted of blood. CDR3 DNA: TGTGCCAGCAGCTTTAGCGCAGATACGCAGTATTTT. Protein sequence: CASSFSADTQYF.